This is a list of T cell receptor beta chains from one sample in a study of control samples from healthy donors and cancer patients. The table came from immunoSEQ multiplex PCR; TCRdb's copy has only in-frame clones and leaves some out. The sample holds 90,000 to 150,000 clones, 91% seen once. The sample was blood. All receptors come from a woman in her late teens or twenties in good health. Both conserved end residues are part of each CDR3. The D gene is left open where the match is weak. Some rows mark clone size as missing; the rest say once, few, many or name a class of expanded clone.

clone_size: once
d_call: TRBD2
j_call: TRBJ2-3
v_call: TRBV9
cdr3_length: 19
cdr3_nt: TGTGCCAGCAGCGTAGCCCCCCTCGGACTAGCGGGGAGTGGAAATACGCAGTATTTT
cdr3_aa: CASSVAPLGLAGSGNTQYF

clone_size: once
d_call: TRBD2
j_call: TRBJ2-1
v_call: TRBV5-1
cdr3_length: 15
cdr3_nt: TGCGCCAGCAGCAAACTAGCGGGAGCCTCCAATGAGCAGTTCTTC
cdr3_aa: CASSKLAGASNEQFF

clone_size: -
d_call: TRBD2
j_call: TRBJ2-7
v_call: TRBV14
cdr3_length: 16
cdr3_nt: TGTGCCAGCAGCCAGTGGCGGGAGGCCCCATACTACGAGCAGTACTTC
cdr3_aa: CASSQWREAPYYEQYF

clone_size: -
d_call: TRBD2
j_call: TRBJ2-1
v_call: TRBV10-1
cdr3_length: 15
cdr3_nt: TGCGCCAGCAGTGAACGGACTAGCGGGCACAATGAGCAGTTCTTC
cdr3_aa: CASSERTSGHNEQFF

clone_size: -
d_call: -
j_call: TRBJ1-2
v_call: TRBV27
cdr3_length: 15
cdr3_nt: TGTGCCAGCAGTTTATCGAGGACAACCCCCTATGGCTACACCTTC
cdr3_aa: CASSLSRTTPYGYTF

clone_size: -
d_call: -
j_call: TRBJ1-3
v_call: TRBV4-1
cdr3_length: 14
cdr3_nt: TGCGCCAGCAGCCAAGCAGGGGACGGAAACACCATATATTTT
cdr3_aa: CASSQAGDGNTIYF

clone_size: -
d_call: -
j_call: TRBJ1-6
v_call: TRBV27
cdr3_length: 17
cdr3_nt: TGTGCCAGCAGTTTATCTAGTAGGGCGGATCGTAATTCACCCCTCCACTTT
cdr3_aa: CASSLSSRADRNSPLHF

clone_size: -
d_call: -
j_call: TRBJ2-2
v_call: TRBV5-8
cdr3_length: 14
cdr3_nt: TGTGCCAGCAGCTTGGAAAGGAACACCGGGGAGCTGTTTTTT
cdr3_aa: CASSLERNTGELFF

clone_size: -
d_call: -
j_call: TRBJ2-7
v_call: TRBV3-1/TRBV3-2
cdr3_length: 20
cdr3_nt: TGTGCCAGCAGCCAAGTGCCCGTAACCCTCTCTAGGGGGGCTCAGTACGAGCAGTACTTC
cdr3_aa: CASSQVPVTLSRGAQYEQYF

clone_size: -
d_call: -
j_call: TRBJ1-1
v_call: TRBV7-2
cdr3_length: 16
cdr3_nt: TGTGCCAGCAGCTTAAGGGTTCCGGGGATAAACACTGAAGCTTTCTTT
cdr3_aa: CASSLRVPGINTEAFF

clone_size: -
d_call: -
j_call: TRBJ2-1
v_call: TRBV14
cdr3_length: 16
cdr3_nt: TGTGCCAGCAGCCAAGGGGGACGGCGGTTGTACAATGAGCAGTTCTTC
cdr3_aa: CASSQGGRRLYNEQFF

clone_size: -
d_call: -
j_call: TRBJ2-7
v_call: TRBV7-9
cdr3_length: 13
cdr3_nt: TGTGCCAGCGCCCAGGCGGACAACTACGAGCAGTACTTC
cdr3_aa: CASAQADNYEQYF

clone_size: -
d_call: -
j_call: TRBJ1-6
v_call: TRBV7-3
cdr3_length: 14
cdr3_nt: TGTGCCAGCAGCTTAAGGGGGAATAATTCACCCCTCCACTTT
cdr3_aa: CASSLRGNNSPLHF

clone_size: -
d_call: -
j_call: TRBJ2-5
v_call: TRBV28
cdr3_length: 11
cdr3_nt: TGTGCCAGCAGTCATCAAGAGACCCAGTACTTC
cdr3_aa: CASSHQETQYF

clone_size: -
d_call: TRBD2
j_call: TRBJ2-5
v_call: TRBV9
cdr3_length: 14
cdr3_nt: TGTGCCAGCAGCGTGGGACTAGCGGGGGAGACCCAGTACTTC
cdr3_aa: CASSVGLAGETQYF

clone_size: -
d_call: -
j_call: TRBJ1-1
v_call: TRBV19
cdr3_length: 14
cdr3_nt: TGTGCCAGTACCCTCCTGGGCAGAAGCACTGAAGCTTTCTTT
cdr3_aa: CASTLLGRSTEAFF

clone_size: -
d_call: -
j_call: TRBJ2-2
v_call: TRBV5-1
cdr3_length: 15
cdr3_nt: TGCGCCAGCAGCTTTTCCGGGGGGCACACCGGGGAGCTGTTTTTT
cdr3_aa: CASSFSGGHTGELFF

clone_size: -
d_call: TRBD2
j_call: TRBJ2-3
v_call: TRBV24-1
cdr3_length: 16
cdr3_nt: TGTGCCACCAGTGACCCCAGCGGGGGGGGCACAGATACGCAGTATTTT
cdr3_aa: CATSDPSGGGTDTQYF

clone_size: -
d_call: -
j_call: TRBJ2-5
v_call: TRBV7-2
cdr3_length: 13
cdr3_nt: TGTGCCAGCAGCTTAGGTAGGGTGGAGACCCAGTACTTC
cdr3_aa: CASSLGRVETQYF

clone_size: -
d_call: TRBD1
j_call: TRBJ1-3
v_call: TRBV9
cdr3_length: 15
cdr3_nt: TGTGCCAGCAGCGTAGCCACAGGGGCTGGAAACACCATATATTTT
cdr3_aa: CASSVATGAGNTIYF

clone_size: -
d_call: TRBD1
j_call: TRBJ1-5
v_call: TRBV19
cdr3_length: 14
cdr3_nt: TGTGCCAGTGGCCGGGGACAGGGGGGTCAGCCCCAGCATTTT
cdr3_aa: CASGRGQGGQPQHF

clone_size: -
d_call: -
j_call: TRBJ2-1
v_call: TRBV28
cdr3_length: 15
cdr3_nt: TGTGCCAGCAGTTTACAGGGAGAAAAAGCCAATGAGCAGTTCTTC
cdr3_aa: CASSLQGEKANEQFF

clone_size: -
d_call: -
j_call: TRBJ2-5
v_call: TRBV12-5
cdr3_length: 18
cdr3_nt: TGTGCTAGTGGTTCCCCGTCGTCGGGTTTCCCCAACCAAGAGACCCAGTACTTC
cdr3_aa: CASGSPSSGFPNQETQYF